This T cell receptor (beta chain) was identified in a study of T cell changes during pregnancy in multiple sclerosis. Clones were read by immunoSEQ multiplex PCR, and TCRdb kept only the in-frame ones, dropping some. Here the sample spans approximately 60,000 clones, about 90% being singletons. This receptor was taken from a female donor with multiple sclerosis, enrolled in a pregnancy study. The sequences come from CD4+ T cells from peripheral blood mononuclear cells, collected in the second trimester of pregnancy.

CDR3 in DNA: TGTGCCAGCAGCCTTCCGGGACTAGCGGTCACCGGGGAGCTGTTTTTT. It specifies CASSLPGLAVTGELFF. The chain links TRBV9 to TRBJ2-2, with TRBD2 identical over 11 bases. This CDR3 is built from 16 residues. The germline V gene has CDR1 SGDLS and CDR2 YYNGEE. V dropped 4 bases and J dropped 4; count of bases not matched to a gene: 6.